Listed below are T cell receptor beta chains from one sample, sequenced in a study of PD-1 blockade in classical Hodgkin lymphoma. Clones were read by immunoSEQ multiplex PCR, and TCRdb kept only the in-frame ones, dropping some. The sample records around 99,000 clones, 75% to 85% being singletons. The material was peripheral blood mononuclear cells (PBMCs), obtained before the second cycle of nivolumab. The receptors here all came from a human donor with classical Hodgkin lymphoma. Each CDR3 is given with its conserved first and last residue. Rows give clone size only sometimes, using once, few, many, or a class for an expanded clone.

J: TRBJ2-1; size: -; V: TRBV18; CDR3: CASSPWRETYNEQFF
J: TRBJ2-3; size: -; V: TRBV30; CDR3: CAWERGRTDTQYF
J: TRBJ2-7; size: -; V: TRBV7-2; CDR3: CASSLVSGVSYEQYF
J: TRBJ2-3; size: few; V: TRBV27; CDR3: CASSLAWGTDTQYF
J: TRBJ1-1; size: -; V: TRBV18; CDR3: CASSPSQGGVNTEAFF
J: TRBJ1-3; size: -; V: TRBV30; CDR3: CAWSWGDGNTIYF
J: TRBJ1-4; size: -; V: TRBV29-1; CDR3: CSVGAGRDEKLFF
J: TRBJ2-1; size: -; V: TRBV6-6; CDR3: CASGQAISGTEQFF
J: TRBJ2-5; size: -; V: TRBV10-3; CDR3: CAISGQGAAETQYF
J: TRBJ2-2; size: -; V: TRBV4-2; CDR3: CASSPPGANTGELFF
J: TRBJ2-3; size: -; V: TRBV29-1; CDR3: CSVEWPGDTQYF
J: TRBJ2-1; size: -; V: TRBV4-2; CDR3: CASSQDTSGRFNEQFF
J: TRBJ2-7; size: -; V: TRBV5-1; CDR3: CASSLRADEQYF
J: TRBJ2-7; size: many; V: TRBV19; CDR3: CASSISDSSHHEQYF
J: TRBJ1-2; size: -; V: TRBV25-1; CDR3: CVSNQGSGYTF
J: TRBJ1-4; size: -; V: TRBV7-9; CDR3: CASSQTGDGEKLFF
J: TRBJ1-1; size: once; V: TRBV4-2; CDR3: CASSPGLPGEAFF
J: TRBJ2-6; size: -; V: TRBV29-1; CDR3: CSVVELSGANVLTF
J: TRBJ2-5; size: -; V: TRBV27; CDR3: CASSPRGGWQETQYF
J: TRBJ2-6; size: -; V: TRBV7-9; CDR3: CASSWKTGTGGSGANVLTF
J: TRBJ2-7; size: -; V: TRBV7-2; CDR3: CASSVRLAVQVEQYF
J: TRBJ2-1; size: -; V: TRBV19; CDR3: CASRSEQGGQTGINEQFF
J: TRBJ2-3; size: -; V: TRBV11-2; CDR3: CASSPRLSTDTQYF
J: TRBJ1-1; size: -; V: TRBV10-3; CDR3: CAISESGGENTEAFF
J: TRBJ1-4; size: once; V: TRBV4-1; CDR3: CASSRRSGTGFAANEKLFF
J: TRBJ1-1; size: -; V: TRBV7-6; CDR3: CASSPSSPGANTEAFF
J: TRBJ1-1; size: few; V: TRBV9; CDR3: CASSRIGTGRDEAFF
J: TRBJ2-5; size: -; V: TRBV28; CDR3: CASSNPTGAVETQYF
J: TRBJ2-5; size: -; V: TRBV5-1; CDR3: CASSLRGPQETQYF
J: TRBJ2-7; size: -; V: TRBV7-2; CDR3: CASSSRQGFEQYF
J: TRBJ2-7; size: -; V: TRBV9; CDR3: CASSEGGGPYEQYF